This TCR beta chain emerged from a study of CD8+ T cells in alopecia areata (dated by TCRdb to the late 2010s). Broadly, across the study: Treated patients were enrolled in an open-label pilot trial of oral tofacitinib, 5 to 10 mg twice daily, for moderate-to-severe alopecia areata. Patients received tofacitinib for 6 to 18 months and were then followed off drug for 6 months to check for delayed response and recurrence. Disease severity in treated patients was measured with the SALT score, which quantifies the percentage of affected scalp surface area. High-throughput TCRbeta sequencing was used to examine T cell clonal expansion in alopecia areata in both the C3H/HeJ mouse model and human patients. Human TCRbeta sequencing covered scalp tissue and sorted CD4+ and CD8+ peripheral blood T cells from patchy and totalis/universalis alopecia areata patients and healthy controls. Tofacitinib-treated patients had biopsies at baseline and at 4 and 24 weeks of treatment, with a later scalp biopsy in several patients. Scalp clonality was compared among normal scalp (n=4), patchy alopecia areata scalp (n=8), and alopecia totalis/universalis scalp (n=8). The RNA source kit depended on sample type: the PAXgene miRNA kit for fixed scalp, the miRNeasy kit for PBMCs, and the RNeasy kit for mouse skin. Amplification of TCRbeta CDR3 regions was done by immunoSEQ multiplex PCR using 35 Vbeta forward primers and 13 Jbeta reverse primers.

Worth noting for this clone: What antigen it recognizes has not been identified. No much larger clone is present one base from it, and per-base qualities are unavailable.

Points the paper makes about the study in general: Because the treated cohort was small and included a single nonresponder, larger studies are needed to assess links between baseline CD8+ expansion and response. Compared with normal scalp, lesional scalp had higher clonality and more expanded CD8+ clones, particularly in alopecia totalis/universalis, a pattern that suggests antigenic drive. During tofacitinib treatment, many expanded lesional clones stuck around in both scalp and blood, and this persistence may partly explain why relapse happens after treatment is stopped. Tofacitinib significantly decreased scalp clonality and the number of expanded CD8+ clones among the top 100 scalp clones. Unlike mouse skin, where gammadelta T cells dominate, normal human skin contains resident alphabeta T cells that get sequenced too, which complicates analysis of the scalp TCR repertoire. Shared TCR sequences between patients were less evident than in mice, which may be partly attributable to HLA diversity in the patient population.

According to the study, the label for this sample's time point signals: around 4 weeks on oral tofacitinib. The treatment or condition label here, explained by the study, means: oral pan-JAK inhibitor, 5-10 mg twice daily. Lesional scalp punch biopsies and peripheral blood were obtained from alopecia areata patients. PBMCs were isolated by density centrifugation and stained for CD3, CD4 and CD8, after which CD4+ and CD8+ T cells were sorted on a FACSAria. Library preparation used the immunoSEQ multiplex PCR assay. RNA was extracted from all samples and reverse transcribed into cDNA as template for TCR sequencing. First-strand cDNA was synthesized with SuperScript III using a 2:1 mix of oligo-dT and random hexamers. A synthetic immune receptor repertoire was used to measure amplification bias, and any remaining bias was corrected computationally. The original methods were these. Raw reads were preprocessed to remove errors, and CDR3 was defined according to IMGT conventions as the region from the conserved cysteine to phenylalanine. To get clonality, Shannon entropy was normalized by log2 of the number of productive unique TCRs and the result was subtracted from 1. Whether scalp clones were CD4 or CD8 was inferred by matching scalp TCRbeta sequences against CD4 and CD8 repertoires sorted from blood. The table was pulled from immuneACCESS by TCRdb, which kept in-frame rearrangements only. Such tables lose some clones; where checked, under half of the loss comes from unresolved V genes, and the rest has no known cause. That table supplies the V and J calls and clone size; D and trimming were determined from the DNA. The sample contains 190,000 or so clones, approximately 56% of them found a single time. The ten most abundant clones make up about 3% of the sample.

From a lookup of the germline V gene, CDR1 and CDR2 are SGHDT and YYEEEE. The CDR3 has 14 amino acids, counting the end cysteine and phenylalanine. Only the CDR3 portion is preserved as DNA: 42 bases, with reading frame beginning at the first base. V and J are truncated by 1 base and 0 bases respectively, leaving an intervening sequence of 7 bases. The specimen was CD4+ T cells sorted from blood, collected at week 4, from a patient treated with tofacitinib. The receptor was isolated from a human donor with alopecia areata. The receptor chain draws on TRBV5-6 and TRBJ1-1, with TRBD1 as a weak D call on 5 bases. The nucleotides read TGTGCCAGCAGCTTGAAGGGGATGAACACTGAAGCTTTCTTT. Its protein product is CASSLKGMNTEAFF.